This section outlines one T cell receptor (beta chain) sequence together with its context. Its antigen remains unidentified. The CDR3 extends over 14 amino acids. V was clipped by 7 bases and J by 4 bases; unmatched bases: 8. The sample is drawn from a study of blood T cells in healthy people across ages. The use of a sample-barcoded 5' primer and a J-beta primer mix characterized a second PCR of about 7 to 12 cycles. With 12 random nucleotides, a template-switch adaptor tagged each individual cDNA molecule. TCRdb passed the 5' RACE reads through MiXCR, listing each CDR3 protein once. The profile shows approximately 2,000,000 distinct CDR3 sequences, roughly 43% of them singletons. Per sample, a minimum of 7 million PBMCs were isolated. Broader study findings: Getting older went along with TCR beta diversity per million T cells dropping roughly linearly.

The chain is built from TRBV12-3 or TRBV12-4 and TRBJ1-1, with 8 nucleotides matching TRBD1. The sequenced sample consisted of blood. The origin of this receptor is a human donor in good health. CDR3 residues: CASKNRGEVTEAFF. Written as DNA, the CDR3 is TGTGCCAGCAAAAACAGGGGGGAGGTCACTGAAGCTTTCTTT.